These 20 T cell receptor beta chains share one sample of origin, sequenced in a study of cytomegalovirus exposure and HLA in healthy donors. 60 Vbeta and 13 Jbeta primers were used in PCR. Sequenced by immunoSEQ multiplex PCR; TCRdb stores in-frame clones only, minus some. The sample contains roughly 200,000 clones, about 89% of which appear only once. Sequencing was performed on PBMCs. The receptors were gathered from a woman under 30 in good health and CMV-seronegative.

V is TRBV4-3 and J is TRBJ1-2; the D is unclear. Trimming took off 0 bases at V and 8 bases at J, with 13 bases between the two ends. CDR1 and CDR2 from the germline V gene are LGHNA and YSLEER. The CDR3 consists of 14 residues. This CDR3 reads CASSQDGTTDGYTF. CDR3 coding DNA: TGCGCCAGCAGCCAAGATGGCACTACTGACGGCTACACCTTC.

The CDR3 is CASSQDWPGGVYGYTF. In nucleotides, the CDR3 is TGCGCCAGCAGCCAAGATTGGCCGGGGGGGGTCTATGGCTACACCTTC. The chain joins TRBV4-1 to TRBJ1-2; a weak D match, TRBD1 (5 bases). Trimming removed 0 bases from V and 4 bases from J, with 15 bases in between. Germline CDR1 and CDR2: MGHRA and YSYEKL. CDR3 length equals 16 residues.

V usage is TRBV6-6 and J usage is TRBJ2-7; TRBD1 agrees at 7 bases. Germline V CDR1 and CDR2: MNHNY, SVGAGI (reference sequence). There are 16 residues in the CDR3. The ends lost 6 bases at V and 7 bases at J; junction bases unmatched: 18. CDR3 amino acids: CASSPRQGSTLSEQYF. CDR3 nucleotide sequence: TGTGCCAGCAGCCCCCGACAGGGTTCGACGTTGTCGGAGCAGTACTTC.

The chain links TRBV25-1 to TRBJ2-7, with TRBD1 matching over 8 bases. This CDR3 has 15 amino acids. Germline CDR1 reads MGHDK; CDR2 reads SYGVNS. Losses at the gene ends were 5 bases for V and 0 bases for J; bases not matched to a gene: 6. CDR3 bases: TGTGCCAGCAGTCGACCAGGGGGCGCCTCCTACGAGCAGTACTTC. Translated: CASSRPGGASYEQYF.

The genes are TRBV5-5 and TRBJ2-2, with D tentatively TRBD1 (6 bases). Trimming shortened V by 0 bases and J by 5 bases, and 11 bases separated the two germline ends. This CDR3 contains 15 residues. Germline V gene sequence: CDR1 SGHKS, CDR2 YYEKEE (reference sequence). The CDR3 nucleotides read TGTGCCAGCAGCTTGGGGACAGCTTTTACCGGGGAGCTGTTTTTT. Translated: CASSLGTAFTGELFF.

This clone was observed a few times. The DNA of the CDR3 is TGTGCCACCCGGAGGGGGCACGAGCAGTACTTC. Translating it yields CATRRGHEQYF. The chain recombines TRBV6-5 with TRBJ2-7, with D perhaps matching TRBD1 (7 bases). The V end lost 10 bases, the J end lost 5 bases, and 12 bases lay between the germline ends. Germline V gives CDR1 MNHEY, CDR2 SVGAGI. The CDR3 consists of 11 residues.

This clone has more than one count but fewer than ten. The V gene is TRBV19, the J gene TRBJ2-3; maybe TRBD2 (5 bases). Trimming pared 3 bases from V and 10 bases from J, leaving 8 bases between. Looked up from germline, CDR1 is LNHDA and CDR2 is SQIVND (reference sequence). This CDR3 has 11 amino acids. CDR3 in amino acids: CASSMTKAQYF. DNA for the CDR3: TGTGCCAGTAGTATGACTAAAGCGCAGTATTTT.

This clone was picked up a small number of times. V gene TRBV27 combines with J gene TRBJ2-1, with a tentative D call TRBD2 (6 bases). This CDR3 is 15 amino acids long. Germline values: CDR1 MNHEY, CDR2 SMNVEV (reference sequence). V lost 8 bases to trimming and J lost 2 bases, with 16 bases between them. CDR3 residues: CASVVRDGAYNEQFF. In nucleotides, the CDR3 is TGTGCCAGCGTCGTGCGGGACGGAGCCTACAATGAGCAGTTCTTC.

CDR3 sequence (DNA): TGTGCCAGCAGCTCCGCCCCGGGGGGAAATGAAAAACTGTTTTTT. It is translated as CASSSAPGGNEKLFF. The V and J genes are TRBV5-6 and TRBJ1-4; possible D gene TRBD1, 5 bases. The CDR3 has 15 residues. Germline CDR1 reads SGHDT; CDR2 reads YYEEEE. Trimming removed 3 bases from V and 5 bases from J, with 14 bases in between.

DNA of the CDR3: TGTGCCAGCAGCTCCAACAGGGACAATGAGCAGTTCTTC. This codes for CASSSNRDNEQFF. The chain uses TRBV7-3 and TRBJ2-1, with TRBD1 as a possible D gene (6 bases). Trimming took 4 bases from V and 5 from J, leaving 9 bases between them. The CDR3 covers 13 residues. Germline V gene sequence: CDR1 SGHTA, CDR2 FQGTGA.

V and J are TRBV7-2 and TRBJ2-1; a possible D gene is TRBD2 (6 bases). V was clipped by 5 bases and J by 7 bases, with 18 bases between them. This CDR3 spans 15 amino acids. CDR1 is SGHTA and CDR2 is FQGNSA in the germline V gene. CDR3 DNA: TGTGCCAGCAGCCGGTCAGTAGGGGAGGTAAATGAGCAGTTCTTC. It translates to CASSRSVGEVNEQFF. Combining the CDR3 with reference TRBV7-2 and TRBJ2-1 gives the whole variable domain GAGVSQSPSNKVTEKGKDVELRCDPISGHTALYWYRQSLGQGLEFLIYFQGNSAPDKSGLPSDRFSAERTGGSVSTLTIQRTQQEDSAVYLCASSRSVGEVNEQFFGPGTRLTVL.

Written as DNA, the CDR3 is TGTGCCAGCAGCCCCTCGCTAGCGGGGATCTACGAGCAGTACTTC. This sequence encodes CASSPSLAGIYEQYF. This chain links TRBV7-2 with TRBJ2-7; 9 bases fit TRBD2. This CDR3 region has 15 residues. Germline CDR1 reads SGHTA; CDR2 reads FQGNSA. The V segment lost 5 bases and the J segment 3 bases; nucleotides outside the gene matches: 8.

The DNA for the CDR3 is TGTGCCTACATAGCGGGGGGGGCGAATGAGCAGTTCTTC. Translating gives CAYIAGGANEQFF. V is TRBV2 and J is TRBJ2-1; 11 bases are shared with TRBD2. Germline CDR1 reads SNHLY; CDR2 reads FYNNEI. V gave up 11 bases and J gave up 7 bases; unmatched junction bases: 7. This CDR3 has 13 residues.

The J gene is TRBJ1-4, the V gene TRBV27, with D uncertain. V was pared by 7 bases and J by 2 bases, with 11 bases between. Per germline, CDR1 MNHEY and CDR2 SMNVEV (reference sequence). The CDR3 is 14 amino acids. DNA of the CDR3: TGTGCCAGCACAAATATCGGGACTAATGAAAAACTGTTTTTT. Amino acids: CASTNIGTNEKLFF.

The V gene is TRBV7-9, the J gene TRBJ1-6; D is ambiguous. V was cut by 2 bases and J by 8 bases, with 4 bases left in between. CDR3 length equals 12 residues. Germline V gene data show CDR1 as SEHNR and CDR2 as FQNEAQ (reference sequence). The CDR3 here is CASSLPDSPLHF. CDR3 in DNA: TGTGCCAGCAGCTTACCAGATTCACCCCTCCACTTT.

This chain connects TRBV10-3 to TRBJ2-1; 10 nucleotides match TRBD2. CDR1 ENHRY and CDR2 SYGVKD come from the germline V gene. This CDR3 is built from 15 residues. With V trimmed by 3 bases and J by 4 bases, 3 bases remained unmatched. The CDR3 loop reads CAISDLAGAYNEQFF. The CDR3 nucleotides read TGTGCCATCAGTGACCTAGCGGGAGCTTACAATGAGCAGTTCTTC.

V and J are TRBV11-2 and TRBJ2-1, with TRBD2 identical over 15 bases. Unmatched junction bases numbered 16, after V lost 3 bases and J lost 10 bases. There are 19 residues in the CDR3. Germline V gene sequence: CDR1 SGHAT, CDR2 FQNNGV. CDR3 in DNA: TGTGCCAGCAGCTTCGGCGGGACTAGCGGGGGGTACGCGACAGGGGAGCAGTTCTTC. Amino acids: CASSFGGTSGGYATGEQFF.

V is TRBV5-1 and J is TRBJ2-1; 7 bases agree with TRBD1. The V gene end was trimmed by 5 bases and the J gene end by 12 bases; junction bases not matched to a gene: 23. This CDR3 region has 17 residues. Per the germline V gene, CDR1 is SGHRS and CDR2 is YFSETQ. The CDR3 loop is CASSQSPGQKATVGQFF. CDR3 coding DNA: TGCGCCAGCAGTCAATCCCCGGGACAGAAGGCTACAGTCGGGCAGTTCTTC. Full variable domain (outside the CDR3, taken from reference TRBV5-1 and TRBJ2-1): KAGVTQTPRYLIKTRGQQVTLSCSPISGHRSVSWYQQTPGQGLQFLFEYFSETQRNKGNFPGRFSGRQFSNSRSEMNVSTLELGDSALYLCASSQSPGQKATVGQFFGPGTRLTVL.

This clone was detected once. The V gene is TRBV4-1, the J gene TRBJ1-4; 7 positions match TRBD1. The CDR3 runs 14 residues. V shed 2 bases and J 7 bases; nucleotides not matched to a gene: 4. Germline CDR1 MGHRA, CDR2 YSYEKL. The CDR3 nucleotides are TGCGCCAGCAGCCAAACAGGGGCGGGTGAAAAACTGTTTTTT. Protein sequence: CASSQTGAGEKLFF.

The chain links TRBV2 to TRBJ2-7, with D possibly matching TRBD1 (6 bases). CDR3 length: 16 amino acids. Germline values: CDR1 SNHLY, CDR2 FYNNEI. Deletions cut 6 bases from V and 6 bases from J, with 24 bases between. The CDR3 coding sequence is TGTGCCAGCAGACACGACAGGACGCCCCTCTATGGCGAGCAGTACTTC. Translation: CASRHDRTPLYGEQYF. Drawing the rest from reference TRBV2 and TRBJ2-7, the complete variable domain is EPEVTQTPSHQVTQMGQEVILRCVPISNHLYFYWYRQILGQKVEFLVSFYNNEISEKSEIFDDQFSVERPDGSNFTLKIRSTKLEDSAMYFCASRHDRTPLYGEQYFGPGTRLTVT.